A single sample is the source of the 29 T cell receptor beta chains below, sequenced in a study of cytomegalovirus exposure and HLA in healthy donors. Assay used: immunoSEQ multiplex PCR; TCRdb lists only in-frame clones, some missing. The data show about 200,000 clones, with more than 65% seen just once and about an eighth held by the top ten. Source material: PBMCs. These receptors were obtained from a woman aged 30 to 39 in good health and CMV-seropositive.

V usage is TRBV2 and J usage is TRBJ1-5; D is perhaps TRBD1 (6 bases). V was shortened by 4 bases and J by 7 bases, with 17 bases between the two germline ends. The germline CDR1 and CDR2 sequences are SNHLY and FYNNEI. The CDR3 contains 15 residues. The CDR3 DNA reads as TGTGCCAGCAGTGTCCAGGGGCGGGGGAACCAGCCCCAGCATTTT. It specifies CASSVQGRGNQPQHF. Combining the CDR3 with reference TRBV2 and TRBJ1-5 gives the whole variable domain EPEVTQTPSHQVTQMGQEVILRCVPISNHLYFYWYRQILGQKVEFLVSFYNNEISEKSEIFDDQFSVERPDGSNFTLKIRSTKLEDSAMYFCASSVQGRGNQPQHFGDGTRLSIL.

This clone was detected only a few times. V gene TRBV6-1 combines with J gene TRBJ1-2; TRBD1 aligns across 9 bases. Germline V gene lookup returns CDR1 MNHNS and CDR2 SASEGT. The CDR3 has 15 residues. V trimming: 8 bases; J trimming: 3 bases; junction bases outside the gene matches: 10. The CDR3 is CASREEWTGDYGYTF. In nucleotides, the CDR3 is TGTGCCAGCCGAGAGGAGTGGACAGGGGACTATGGCTACACCTTC.

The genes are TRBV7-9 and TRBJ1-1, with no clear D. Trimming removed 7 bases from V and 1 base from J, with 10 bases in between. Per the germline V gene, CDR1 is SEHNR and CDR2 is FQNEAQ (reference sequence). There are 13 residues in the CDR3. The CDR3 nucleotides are TGTGCCAGCAACAGTCAAGGGAACACTGAAGCTTTCTTT. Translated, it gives CASNSQGNTEAFF.

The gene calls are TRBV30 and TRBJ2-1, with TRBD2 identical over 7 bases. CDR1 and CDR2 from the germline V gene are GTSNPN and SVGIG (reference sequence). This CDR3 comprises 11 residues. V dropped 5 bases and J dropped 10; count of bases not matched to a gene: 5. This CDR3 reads CAWGELAEQFF. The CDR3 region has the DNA TGTGCCTGGGGGGAACTAGCGGAGCAGTTCTTC.

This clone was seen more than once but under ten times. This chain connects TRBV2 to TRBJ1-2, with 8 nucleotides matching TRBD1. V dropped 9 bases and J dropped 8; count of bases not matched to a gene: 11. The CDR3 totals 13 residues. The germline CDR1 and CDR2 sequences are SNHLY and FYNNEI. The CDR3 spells CARADRALEGYTF. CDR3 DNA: TGTGCCAGGGCGGACAGGGCCTTGGAAGGCTACACCTTC.

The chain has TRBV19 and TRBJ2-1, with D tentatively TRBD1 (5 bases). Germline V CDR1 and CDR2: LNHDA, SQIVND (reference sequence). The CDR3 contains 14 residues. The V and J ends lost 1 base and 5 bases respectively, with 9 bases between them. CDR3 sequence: CASSIAGFNNEQFF. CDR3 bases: TGTGCCAGTAGTATAGCAGGGTTCAACAATGAGCAGTTCTTC.

Here the CDR3 reads CASSHATGVYSNQPQHF. CDR3 sequence (DNA): TGTGCCAGCAGCCATGCCACAGGGGTTTATAGCAATCAGCCCCAGCATTTT. The gene calls are TRBV4-2 and TRBJ1-5; 7 nucleotides agree with TRBD1. With V trimmed by 3 bases and J by 0 bases, 8 bases remained unmatched. The CDR3 has 17 amino acids. CDR1 and CDR2 from the germline V gene are LGHNA and YNFKEQ.

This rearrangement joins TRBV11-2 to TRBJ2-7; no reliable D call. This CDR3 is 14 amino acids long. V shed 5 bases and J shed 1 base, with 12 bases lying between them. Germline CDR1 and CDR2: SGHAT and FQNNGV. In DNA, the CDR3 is TGTGCCAGCAGCATCGCCGGGTCGTCCTACGAGCAGTACTTC. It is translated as CASSIAGSSYEQYF.

For the CDR3, the DNA is TGTGCCAGCAGCTATGGACAGAACACTGAAGCTTTCTTT. Its protein product is CASSYGQNTEAFF. The V gene is TRBV7-2, the J gene TRBJ1-1; D may be TRBD1 (5 bases). V lost 4 bases and J 1 base, leaving 7 bases between the germline ends. This CDR3 is 13 amino acids long. CDR1 and CDR2 from the germline V gene are SGHTA and FQGNSA.

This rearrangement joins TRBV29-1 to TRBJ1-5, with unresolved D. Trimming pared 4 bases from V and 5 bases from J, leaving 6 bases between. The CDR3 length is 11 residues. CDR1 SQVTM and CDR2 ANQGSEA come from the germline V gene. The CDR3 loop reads CSVGADQPQHF. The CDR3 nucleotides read TGCAGCGTTGGAGCGGATCAGCCCCAGCATTTT.

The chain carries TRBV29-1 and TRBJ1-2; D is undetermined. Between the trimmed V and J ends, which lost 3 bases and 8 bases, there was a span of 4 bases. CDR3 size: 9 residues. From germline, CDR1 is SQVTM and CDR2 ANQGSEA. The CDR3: CSVDLGYTF. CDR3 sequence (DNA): TGCAGCGTTGACTTGGGCTACACCTTC. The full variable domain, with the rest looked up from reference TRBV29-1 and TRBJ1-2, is SAVISQKPSRDICQRGTSLTIQCQVDSQVTMMFWYRQQPGQSLTLIATANQGSEATYESGFVIDKFPISRPNLTFSTLTVSNMSPEDSSIYLCSVDLGYTFGSGTRLTVV.

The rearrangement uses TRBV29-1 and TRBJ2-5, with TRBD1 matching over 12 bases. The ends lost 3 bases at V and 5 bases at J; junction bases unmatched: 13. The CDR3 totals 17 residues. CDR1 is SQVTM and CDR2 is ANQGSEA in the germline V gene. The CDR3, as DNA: TGCAGCGTTGACGATACCGGGACAGGGGGCTTGGGGGAGACCCAGTACTTC. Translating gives CSVDDTGTGGLGETQYF.

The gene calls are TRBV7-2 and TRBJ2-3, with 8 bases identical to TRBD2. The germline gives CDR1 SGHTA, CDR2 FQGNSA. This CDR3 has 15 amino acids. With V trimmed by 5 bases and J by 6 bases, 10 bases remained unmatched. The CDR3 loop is CASSAQVGRDDTQYF. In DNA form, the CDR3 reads TGTGCCAGCAGCGCCCAAGTCGGGAGGGACGATACGCAGTATTTT.

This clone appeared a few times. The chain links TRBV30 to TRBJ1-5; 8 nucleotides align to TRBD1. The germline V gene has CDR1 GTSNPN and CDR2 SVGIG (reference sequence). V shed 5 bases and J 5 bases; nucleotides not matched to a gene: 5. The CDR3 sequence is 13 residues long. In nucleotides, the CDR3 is TGTGCCTGGGACAACAGGGGGGATCAGCCCCAGCATTTT. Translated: CAWDNRGDQPQHF.

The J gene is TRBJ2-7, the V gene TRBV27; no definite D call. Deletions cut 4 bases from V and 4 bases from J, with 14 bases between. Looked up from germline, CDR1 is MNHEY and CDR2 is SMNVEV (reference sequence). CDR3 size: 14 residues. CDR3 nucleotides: TGTGCCAGCAGTTGGTCCCAAAACGAGTACGAGCAGTACTTC. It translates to CASSWSQNEYEQYF.

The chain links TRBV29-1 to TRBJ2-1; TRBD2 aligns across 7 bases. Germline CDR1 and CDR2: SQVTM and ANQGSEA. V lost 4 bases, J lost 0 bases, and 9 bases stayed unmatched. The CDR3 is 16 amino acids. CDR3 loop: CSVGGARGSSYNEQFF. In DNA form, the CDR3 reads TGCAGCGTTGGAGGGGCCCGCGGGAGCTCCTACAATGAGCAGTTCTTC.

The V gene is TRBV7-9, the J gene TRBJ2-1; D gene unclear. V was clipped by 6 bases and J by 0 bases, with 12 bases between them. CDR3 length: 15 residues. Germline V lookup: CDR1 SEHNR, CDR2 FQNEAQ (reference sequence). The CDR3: CASRPTVRSYNEQFF. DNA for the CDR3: TGTGCCAGCAGACCGACTGTTCGCTCCTACAATGAGCAGTTCTTC.

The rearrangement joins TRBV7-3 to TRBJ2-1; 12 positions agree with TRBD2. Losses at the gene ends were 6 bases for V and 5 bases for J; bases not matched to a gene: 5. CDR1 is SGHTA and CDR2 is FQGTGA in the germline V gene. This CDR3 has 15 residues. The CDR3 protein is CASRSGLAGNNEQFF. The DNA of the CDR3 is TGTGCCAGCAGAAGCGGACTAGCGGGAAACAATGAGCAGTTCTTC.

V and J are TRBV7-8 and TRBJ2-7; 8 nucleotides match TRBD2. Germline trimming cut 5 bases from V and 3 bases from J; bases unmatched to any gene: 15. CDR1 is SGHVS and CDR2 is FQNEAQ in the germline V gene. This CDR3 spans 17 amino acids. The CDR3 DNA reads TGTGCCAGCAGCCCAAGGGGTGTAGCGGGGACCCACTACGAGCAGTACTTC. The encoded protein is CASSPRGVAGTHYEQYF.

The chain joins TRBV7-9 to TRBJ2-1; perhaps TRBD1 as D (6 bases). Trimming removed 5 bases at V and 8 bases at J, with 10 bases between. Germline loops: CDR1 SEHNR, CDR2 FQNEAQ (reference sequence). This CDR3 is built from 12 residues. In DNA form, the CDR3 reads TGTGCCAGCAGCCCCCAGGGGTATGAGCAGTTCTTC. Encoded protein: CASSPQGYEQFF.

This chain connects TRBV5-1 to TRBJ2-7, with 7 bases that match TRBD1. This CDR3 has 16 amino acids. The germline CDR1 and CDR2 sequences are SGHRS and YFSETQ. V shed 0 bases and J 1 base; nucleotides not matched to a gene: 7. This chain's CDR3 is CASSLVQGLPSYEQYF. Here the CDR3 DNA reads TGCGCCAGCAGCTTGGTACAGGGGCTTCCATCCTACGAGCAGTACTTC.

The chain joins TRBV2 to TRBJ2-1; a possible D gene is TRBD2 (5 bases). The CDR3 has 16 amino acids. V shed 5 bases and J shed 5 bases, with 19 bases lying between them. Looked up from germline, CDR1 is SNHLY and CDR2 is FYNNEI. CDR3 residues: CASSNFVRVSHNEQFF. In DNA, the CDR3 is TGTGCCAGCAGTAATTTCGTGAGGGTTTCCCACAATGAGCAGTTCTTC.

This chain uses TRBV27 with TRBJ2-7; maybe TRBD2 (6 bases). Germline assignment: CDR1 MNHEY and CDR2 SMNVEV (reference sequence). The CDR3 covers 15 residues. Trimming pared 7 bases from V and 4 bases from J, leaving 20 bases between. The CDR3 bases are TGTGCCAGCAAGCCAGCCGGGACTTTTGATTACGAGCAGTACTTC. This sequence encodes CASKPAGTFDYEQYF.

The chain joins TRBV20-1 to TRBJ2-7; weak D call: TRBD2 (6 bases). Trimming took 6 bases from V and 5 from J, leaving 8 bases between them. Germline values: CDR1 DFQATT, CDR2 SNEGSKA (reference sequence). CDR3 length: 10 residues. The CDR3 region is CSARLDEQYF. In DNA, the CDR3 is TGCAGTGCCAGACTAGACGAGCAGTACTTC.

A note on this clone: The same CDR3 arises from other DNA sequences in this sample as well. This chain's CDR3 is CASSPGQTNTGELFF. In nucleotides, the CDR3 is TGCGCCAGCAGCCCCGGACAGACCAACACCGGGGAGCTGTTTTTT. This chain connects TRBV5-1 to TRBJ2-2; D may be TRBD1 (6 bases). Germline V gene data show CDR1 as SGHRS and CDR2 as YFSETQ. V was clipped by 4 bases and J by 2 bases, with 12 bases between them. The length of the CDR3 is 15 residues.

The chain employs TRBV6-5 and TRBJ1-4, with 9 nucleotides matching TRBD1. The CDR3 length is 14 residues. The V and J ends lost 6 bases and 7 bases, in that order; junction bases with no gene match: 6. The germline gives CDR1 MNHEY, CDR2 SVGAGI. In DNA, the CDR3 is TGTGCCAGCAGGACAGGGGGTCCGAGTGAAAAACTGTTTTTT. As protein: CASRTGGPSEKLFF.

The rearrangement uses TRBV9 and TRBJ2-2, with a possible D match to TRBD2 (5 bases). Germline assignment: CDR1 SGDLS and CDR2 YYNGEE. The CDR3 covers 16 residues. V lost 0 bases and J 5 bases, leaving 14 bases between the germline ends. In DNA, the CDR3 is TGTGCCAGCAGCGTAGCTTCGAGGGCCAGGACCGGGGAGCTGTTTTTT. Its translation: CASSVASRARTGELFF.

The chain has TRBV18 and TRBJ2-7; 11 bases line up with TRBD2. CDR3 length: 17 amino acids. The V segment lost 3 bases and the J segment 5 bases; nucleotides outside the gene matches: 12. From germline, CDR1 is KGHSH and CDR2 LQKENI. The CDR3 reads CASSPSELLAGVDEQYF. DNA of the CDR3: TGTGCCAGCTCACCCTCGGAACTACTAGCGGGAGTAGACGAGCAGTACTTC.

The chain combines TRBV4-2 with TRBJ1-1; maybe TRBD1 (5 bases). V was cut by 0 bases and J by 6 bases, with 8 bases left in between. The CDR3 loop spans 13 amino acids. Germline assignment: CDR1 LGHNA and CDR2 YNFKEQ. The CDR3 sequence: CASSQDQGSEAFF. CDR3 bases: TGTGCCAGCAGCCAAGACCAGGGCTCTGAAGCTTTCTTT.